A single T cell receptor (beta chain) is shown here with its context. The antigen is unknown. These data are taken from a study of CXCR3-negative and CXCR3-positive naive CD8 T cells. Study results and limitations: Memory, not naive, CXCR3-negative and CXCR3-positive cells differed in TRBV-TRBJ usage. Comparison of naive subsets found surface CD5 to be comparable, and TCR strength was inferred on the basis of TRB CDR3 properties. Diversity was high in both naive subsets and much lower in memory cells. Freshly isolated PBMCs were used in most assays, given partial CXCR3 loss after freezing.

Via 5' RACE with UMI labels, TRB cDNA libraries were prepared. Each CDR3 protein gets one entry in TCRdb, which reprocessed the 5' RACE reads and gives no DNA. The sample includes roughly 48,000 distinct CDR3 sequences. The sample comprised memory CD8+ T cells from blood. The receptor was derived from a human donor in good health. Some clones in this sample may be carry-over from other donors' samples.

The CDR3 loop reads CASSPRHLPQHF. The V and J genes are TRBV6-6 and TRBJ1-5; lacking DNA, the TRBD1 call made by TCRdb goes unchecked. Per the germline V gene, CDR1 is MNHNY and CDR2 is SVGAGI (reference sequence). The CDR3 sequence is 12 residues long.